The 18 T cell receptor beta chains below were found in one sample sequenced in a study of post-analysis software for immune sequencing data. The study's findings and limits: Patients carried 4 or 5 TRBV segments more frequently than controls did, and TRBV5-6, TRBV5-1 and TRBV20-1 were among them.

The TCR beta cDNA libraries contained unique molecular identifiers. Each CDR3 protein gets one entry after TCRdb re-called the PCR reads with MiXCR. This table holds approximately 400,000 distinct CDR3 sequences, 30% to 45% found once. Their cognate antigens are unknown. Material: blood. The source of these receptors is a girl between 10 and 17 years old with multiple sclerosis.

Here the CDR3 DNA reads TGTGCCAGCAGCTTAAAGTCCCAGGTCTCGCAGTATTTT. This codes for CASSLKSQVSQYF. The chain has TRBV7-2 and TRBJ2-3, with D unclear. V gave up 2 bases and J gave up 10 bases, with 13 bases separating them. The CDR3 contains 13 residues. Germline CDR1 SGHTA, CDR2 FQGNSA.

This clonotype was picked up a small number of times. This rearrangement joins TRBV7-9 to TRBJ1-1; 9 bases agree with TRBD1. Germline V gene sequence: CDR1 SEHNR, CDR2 FQNEAQ (reference sequence). CDR3 size: 16 residues. Trimming cost V 7 bases and J 1 base; bases outside gene matches: 10. In nucleotides, the CDR3 is TGTGCCAGCATCCCTGGGTGGACAGGGGCGAACACTGAAGCTTTCTTT. Translated, it gives CASIPGWTGANTEAFF.

In its sample, this clonotype was seen a few times. The chain employs TRBV4-2 and TRBJ2-2, with 8 positions matching TRBD1. The germline V gene encodes CDR1 LGHNA and CDR2 YNFKEQ. CDR3 length: 17 residues. The ends lost 1 base at V and 5 bases at J; junction bases unmatched: 9. The CDR3 loop reads CASSQAGQGLSTGELFF. CDR3 nucleotide sequence: TGTGCCAGCAGCCAAGCCGGACAGGGTTTAAGTACCGGGGAGCTGTTTTTT.

This clonotype was counted between two and nine times. The chain joins TRBV5-1 to TRBJ1-2; 8 positions agree with TRBD1. The CDR3 extends over 14 amino acids. The V gene end was trimmed by 0 bases and the J gene end by 2 bases; junction bases not matched to a gene: 0. CDR1 and CDR2 (germline): SGHRS, YFSETQ. The CDR3 spells CASSLDRGNYGYTF. For the CDR3, the DNA is TGCGCCAGCAGCTTGGACAGGGGGAACTATGGCTACACCTTC.

This clonotype was observed a single time. The chain has TRBV20-1 and TRBJ2-1, with 9 bases fitting TRBD1. The end of the DNA fits TRBJ2-7 better, so the J call may be wrong. The germline V gene encodes CDR1 DFQATT and CDR2 SNEGSKA (reference sequence). The CDR3 runs 18 residues. The DNA for the CDR3 is TGCAGTGCTATAGCCCTCAACACCGGGACAGGGCTCTACAATGAGCAGTACTTC. Translated: CSAIALNTGTGLYNEQYF.

This clonotype was picked up a small number of times. V is TRBV6-6 and J is TRBJ1-5; 7 bases line up with TRBD1. In germline, CDR1 is MNHNY, CDR2 SVGAGI (reference sequence). V lost 6 bases, J lost 5 bases, and 10 bases stayed unmatched. The CDR3 extends over 15 amino acids. Here the CDR3 DNA reads TGTGCCAGCAGCCGAGAGACAGGGATGGATCAGCCCCAGCATTTT. Protein product: CASSRETGMDQPQHF.

DNA of the CDR3: TGCGCCAGCAGCTTGGGGACGGACGGGATGTACTTC. As protein: CASSLGTDGMYF. The chain carries TRBV5-1 and TRBJ2-5; maybe TRBD2 (5 bases). The CDR3 spans 12 residues. Trimming cost V 0 bases and J 13 bases, with 13 bases left between them. Germline CDR1 and CDR2: SGHRS and YFSETQ.

The V and J genes are TRBV5-6 and TRBJ2-5; 7 nucleotides line up with TRBD1. CDR3 length: 18 residues. Germline CDR1 reads SGHDT; CDR2 reads YYEEEE. The junction had 15 bases not matched to a gene; V was cut back by 0 bases and J by 4 bases. CDR3 sequence: CASSLGVGATGIGETQYF. CDR3 sequence (DNA): TGTGCCAGCAGCTTGGGGGTGGGTGCGACAGGGATCGGAGAGACCCAGTACTTC. Full variable domain (rest looked up from reference TRBV5-6 and TRBJ2-5): DAGVTQSPTHLIKTRGQQVTLRCSPKSGHDTVSWYQQALGQGPQFIFQYYEEEERQRGNFPDRFSGHQFPNYSSELNVNALLLGDSALYLCASSLGVGATGIGETQYFGPGTRLLVL.

The rearrangement links TRBV4-1 to TRBJ2-1; 8 bases map to TRBD1. The CDR3 contains 18 residues. J gave up 0 bases and V 1 base, and 8 bases lay outside the gene matches. Germline CDR1 MGHRA, CDR2 YSYEKL. CDR3 loop: CASSQGQGPLSSYNEQFF. CDR3 sequence (DNA): TGCGCCAGCAGCCAAGGACAGGGGCCACTCAGCTCCTACAATGAGCAGTTCTTC.

The V gene is TRBV7-2, the J gene TRBJ2-3; TRBD2 agrees at 9 bases. The V gene's germline CDR1 is SGHTA and CDR2 FQGNSA. J was trimmed by 4 bases and V by 2 bases; bases with no gene match: 10. This CDR3 is built from 17 residues. The CDR3 DNA is TGTGCCAGCAGCTTAAAGTACCAGCGGGGGGTCCCAGATACGCAGTATTTT. Its protein product is CASSLKYQRGVPDTQYF.

V gene TRBV4-1 combines with J gene TRBJ2-7, with TRBD2 identical over 13 bases. Germline lookup yields CDR1 MGHRA and CDR2 YSYEKL. With V trimmed by 3 bases and J by 3 bases, 11 bases remained unmatched. This CDR3 is 18 amino acids long. The CDR3 DNA follows: TGCGCCAGCAGCCAGCAGAATCCCACTAGCGGGGGGGACTACGAGCAGTACTTC. Protein: CASSQQNPTSGGDYEQYF.

This chain connects TRBV5-6 to TRBJ1-1; D ambiguous. Germline V gene lookup returns CDR1 SGHDT and CDR2 YYEEEE. V was pared by 4 bases and J by 4 bases, with 8 bases between. CDR3 length equals 12 residues. CDR3 coding DNA: TGTGCCAGCAGCCAGTCGACCACTGAAGCTTTCTTT. This codes for CASSQSTTEAFF. Full variable domain (remainder filled in from reference TRBV5-6 and TRBJ1-1): DAGVTQSPTHLIKTRGQQVTLRCSPKSGHDTVSWYQQALGQGPQFIFQYYEEEERQRGNFPDRFSGHQFPNYSSELNVNALLLGDSALYLCASSQSTTEAFFGQGTRLTVV.

This chain links TRBV7-2 with TRBJ2-3; 15 bases agree with TRBD2. CDR3 length: 18 amino acids. V lost 5 bases, J lost 1 base, and 7 bases stayed unmatched. CDR1 SGHTA and CDR2 FQGNSA come from the germline V gene. The CDR3 DNA is TGTGCCAGCAGCCCCGGGACTAGCGGGGGGCCTCGCACAGATACGCAGTATTTT. Amino acids: CASSPGTSGGPRTDTQYF.

The genes are TRBV7-2 and TRBJ2-5; 9 bases map to TRBD2. The V gene end was trimmed by 0 bases and the J gene end by 4 bases; junction bases not matched to a gene: 3. Germline CDR1 SGHTA, CDR2 FQGNSA. CDR3 size: 15 residues. CDR3 in amino acids: CASSLAGTSLETQYF. The CDR3 coding sequence is TGTGCCAGCAGCTTAGCCGGGACTAGCTTAGAGACCCAGTACTTC.

This chain connects TRBV28 to TRBJ2-7; D unclear. The length of the CDR3 is 15 residues. The V end was cut by 6 bases, the J end by 1 base, with 16 bases between. Germline loops: CDR1 MDHEN, CDR2 SYDVKM. This CDR3 reads CASRPYTASSYEQYF. DNA for the CDR3: TGTGCCAGCAGGCCCTACACAGCTTCTTCCTACGAGCAGTACTTC.

The chain is built from TRBV27 and TRBJ2-5; 9 nucleotides match TRBD2. Germline V CDR1 and CDR2: MNHEY, SMNVEV (reference sequence). Trimming at V came to 4 bases and at J to 0 bases, leaving 12 bases not matched to a gene. The CDR3 runs to 18 residues. The CDR3 protein is CASSSGLARGPYQETQYF. DNA for the CDR3: TGTGCCAGCAGTTCCGGACTAGCGAGGGGCCCGTACCAAGAGACCCAGTACTTC.

This chain connects TRBV20-1 to TRBJ2-5; D may be TRBD1 or TRBD2 (6 bases each). The J call may be mistaken, given a closer DNA end match to TRBJ2-7. The V gene's germline CDR1 is DFQATT and CDR2 SNEGSKA (reference sequence). The CDR3 consists of 14 residues. CDR3 amino acids: CSARDRGDADEQYF. CDR3 DNA: TGCAGTGCTAGAGATAGGGGGGATGCGGACGAGCAGTACTTC.

This clonotype was counted a few times. The chain recombines TRBV10-3 with TRBJ1-2; D is unresolved. V was cut by 1 base and J by 2 bases, with 2 bases left in between. Germline V gene sequence: CDR1 ENHRY, CDR2 SYGVKD. This CDR3 spans 12 amino acids. CDR3 coding DNA: TGTGCCATCAGTGAGTACAACTATGGCTACACCTTC. Amino acids: CAISEYNYGYTF.